The clone carrying this T cell receptor (beta chain) was seen a few times. Its antigen is unidentified. The V gene's germline CDR1 is SEHNR and CDR2 FQNEAQ (reference sequence). The CDR3 sequence is 14 residues long. V gave up 6 bases and J gave up 2 bases, with 13 bases separating them. This record belongs to a study of PD-1 blockade in classical Hodgkin lymphoma. Clones were read by immunoSEQ multiplex PCR, and TCRdb kept only the in-frame ones, dropping some. Altogether almost 2,000 clones are present, 81% being singletons, with the ten largest covering 10% to 13%. Relapses following autologous stem cell transplantation were seen in all patients, with brentuximab vedotin exposure varying. Whole-study results and caveats: CD4+ TCR diversity, unlike CD8+, rose significantly by C4D1. Those starting nivolumab under 1 year post-ASCT were excluded.

The clonotype comes from a human donor with classical Hodgkin lymphoma. The input for sequencing was peripheral blood mononuclear cells (PBMCs), taken at baseline. The chain carries TRBV7-9 and TRBJ1-1, with D unclear. As DNA, the CDR3 is TGTGCCAGCAGGGAGTCGGGAATAAACACTGAAGCTTTCTTT. Protein sequence: CASRESGINTEAFF.